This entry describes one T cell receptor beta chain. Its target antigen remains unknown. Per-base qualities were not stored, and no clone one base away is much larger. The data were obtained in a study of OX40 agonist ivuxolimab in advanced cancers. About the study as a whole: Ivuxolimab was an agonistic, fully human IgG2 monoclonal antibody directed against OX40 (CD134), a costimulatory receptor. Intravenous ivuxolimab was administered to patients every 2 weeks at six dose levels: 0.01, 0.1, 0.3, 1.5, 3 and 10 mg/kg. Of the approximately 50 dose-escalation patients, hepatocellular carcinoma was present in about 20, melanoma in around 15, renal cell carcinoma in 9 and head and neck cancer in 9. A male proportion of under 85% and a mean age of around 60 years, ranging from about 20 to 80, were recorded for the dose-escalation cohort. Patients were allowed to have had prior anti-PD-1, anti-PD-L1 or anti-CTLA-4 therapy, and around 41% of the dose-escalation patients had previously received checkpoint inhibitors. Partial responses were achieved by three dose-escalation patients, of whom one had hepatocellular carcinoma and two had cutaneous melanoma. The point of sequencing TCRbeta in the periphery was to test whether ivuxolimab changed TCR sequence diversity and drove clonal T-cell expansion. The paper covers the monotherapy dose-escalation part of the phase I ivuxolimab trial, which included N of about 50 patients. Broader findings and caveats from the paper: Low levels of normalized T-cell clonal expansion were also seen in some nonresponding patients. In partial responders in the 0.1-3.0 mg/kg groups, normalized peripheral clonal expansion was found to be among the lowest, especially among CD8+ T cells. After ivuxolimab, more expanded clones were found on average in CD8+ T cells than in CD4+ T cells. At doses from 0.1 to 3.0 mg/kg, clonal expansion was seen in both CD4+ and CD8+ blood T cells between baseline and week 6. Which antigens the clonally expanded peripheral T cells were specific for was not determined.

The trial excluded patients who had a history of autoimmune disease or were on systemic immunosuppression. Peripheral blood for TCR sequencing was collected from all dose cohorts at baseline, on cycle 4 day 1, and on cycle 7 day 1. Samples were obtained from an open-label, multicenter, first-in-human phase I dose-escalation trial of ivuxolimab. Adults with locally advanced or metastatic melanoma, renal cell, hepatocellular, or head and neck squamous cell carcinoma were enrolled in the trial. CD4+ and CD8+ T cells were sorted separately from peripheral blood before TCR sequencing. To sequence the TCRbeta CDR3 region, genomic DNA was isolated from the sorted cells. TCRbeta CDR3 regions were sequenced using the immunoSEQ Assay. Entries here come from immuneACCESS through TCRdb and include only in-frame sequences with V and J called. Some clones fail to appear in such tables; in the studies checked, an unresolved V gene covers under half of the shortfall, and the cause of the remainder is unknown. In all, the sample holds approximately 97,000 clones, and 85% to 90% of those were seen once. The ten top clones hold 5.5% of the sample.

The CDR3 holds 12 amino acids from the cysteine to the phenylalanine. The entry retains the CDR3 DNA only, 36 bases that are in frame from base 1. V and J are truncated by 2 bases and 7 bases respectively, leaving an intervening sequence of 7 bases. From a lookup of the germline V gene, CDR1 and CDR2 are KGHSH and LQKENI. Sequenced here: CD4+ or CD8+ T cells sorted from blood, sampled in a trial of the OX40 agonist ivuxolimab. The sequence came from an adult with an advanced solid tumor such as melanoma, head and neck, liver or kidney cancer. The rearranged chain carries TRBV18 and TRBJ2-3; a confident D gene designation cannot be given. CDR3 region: CASSPFGNTQYF. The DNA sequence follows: TGTGCCAGCTCACCATTTGGGAATACGCAGTATTTT.